A selection of T cell receptor beta chains follows, all from one sample in a study of beta chain features in type 1 diabetes. Libraries were prepared by immunoSEQ multiplex PCR; TCRdb keeps only in-frame clonotypes and omits some of them. The sample has under 400,000 clones, around 12% seen once. Input material: naive CD4+ T cells from blood. These receptors were taken from a woman under 30 with type 1 diabetes. CDR3s include the opening cysteine and the closing phenylalanine or tryptophan. A D gene is named only where the DNA matches it firmly. The size entry is marked missing in some rows and otherwise reads once, few, many or a size class.

clone_size | d_call | v_call | cdr3_aa
few | . | TRBV10-3 | CAIGNTGTGANVLTF
. | . | TRBV19 | CASLNRADTQYF
few | . | TRBV5-1 | CASSFVGQDTDTQYF
. | . | TRBV9 | CASSPLGHEKLFF
. | TRBD1 | TRBV7-9 | CASGITGGYEQYF
few | TRBD2 | TRBV7-9 | CASRAGAYNEQFF
few | . | TRBV30 | CAWSVQAWGDTQYF
. | . | TRBV30 | CAWSQAASSGNTIYF
few | TRBD2 | TRBV9 | CASSPQRGFILSTDTQYF
. | . | TRBV6-1 | CASSLREAQPQHF
few | . | TRBV28 | CASRGGSAYEQYF
. | . | TRBV23-1 | CASNNKPESLYEQYF
. | TRBD1 | TRBV28 | CASSPGGQPQHF
few | . | TRBV9 | CASSPQVEYYEQYF
. | TRBD1 | TRBV5-1 | CASSWTGGSYNEQFF
few | . | TRBV5-1 | CASTRGAVNTEAFF
few | . | TRBV4-3 | CASSQVDRPDTQYF
. | TRBD1 | TRBV27 | CASSPWTGAANYGYTF
. | TRBD1 | TRBV7-2 | CASSPGTGMMYEQYF
few | TRBD2 | TRBV5-6 | CASSQLAESYNEQFF
few | . | TRBV29-1 | CSVASAYSYNEQFF
few | TRBD1 | TRBV6-6 | CASSDRVLGYTF
few | . | TRBV7-9 | CASSLRRAPGNTIYF
few | . | TRBV20-1 | CSARAGNTIYF
. | TRBD2 | TRBV7-9 | CASSLLAGSSYNEQFF
. | TRBD2 | TRBV19 | CATRGLAGAFGELFF
. | TRBD1 | TRBV19 | CATTGQSRIEQYF
. | . | TRBV29-1 | CSVAGMFTYEQYF
few | . | TRBV5-1 | CASSSNGLSGTISYNEQFF
. | . | TRBV10-2 | CASSTSPRTDTQYF
few | TRBD1 | TRBV28 | CASSSGQGGAFF
. | . | TRBV4-1 | CASNRVWLVGNQPQHF
few | TRBD1 | TRBV9 | CASSVRQGANEQYF
. | . | TRBV7-2 | CASSFYRSTEAFF
few | . | TRBV10-3 | CANRDLDGEQFF
. | . | TRBV15 | CATSRDRGTTPDTQYF
. | . | TRBV10-3 | CATQHPSTYEQYF
. | . | TRBV5-1 | CASSNSAFDTQYF
. | . | TRBV5-1 | CASRDSMNTEAFF
. | TRBD2 | TRBV19 | CASSTLPQGSGRRETQYF
few | . | TRBV29-1 | CSSTGSGETQYF
few | TRBD2 | TRBV5-4 | CASSRAGLAAYNEQFF
few | . | TRBV2 | CASSQDSTTEAFF
few | . | TRBV21-1 | CASSRDRYYGYTF
few | . | TRBV7-3 | CASSSGLVSTGELFF
. | TRBD1 | TRBV4-1 | CASSRQTGRSNQPQHF
. | TRBD2 | TRBV11-2 | CASSPLAVSAYNEQFF
. | TRBD1 | TRBV5-1 | CASSLDRVSTDTQYF
few | TRBD2 | TRBV7-9 | CASSRPSGTSTDTQYF
few | . | TRBV10-3 | CAISGLERVQFF
. | TRBD2 | TRBV5-1 | CASSAGLALSTDTQYF
few | TRBD1 | TRBV29-1 | CSVGETGGVNEQFF
few | . | TRBV11-2 | CASSPIRQANTGELFF
. | TRBD1 | TRBV5-1 | CASSRGQGLGGTNEKLFF